Shown below are 20 T cell receptor beta chains from a single sample sequenced in a study of shared clonotypes between healthy human individuals. Measured with immunoSEQ multiplex PCR; TCRdb has only the in-frame clones, and not every one. The sample records about 1 million clones, about 74% being singletons. Material for sequencing was memory CD4+ T cells sorted from blood. The subset was: CD45RA-negative fraction. These receptors were taken from a young man in good health.

The chain carries TRBV5-1 and TRBJ2-2, with 9 bases fitting TRBD1. V was pared by 4 bases and J by 4 bases, with 8 bases of the junction left unmatched. Germline V gene data show CDR1 as SGHRS and CDR2 as YFSETQ. The CDR3 spans 16 residues. CDR3 protein: CASSQDRGRGTGELFF. The DNA for the CDR3 is TGCGCCAGCAGCCAGGACAGGGGACGGGGCACCGGGGAGCTGTTTTTT.

The chain links TRBV5-1 to TRBJ2-1, with 10 bases lining up with TRBD2. The germline CDR1 and CDR2 sequences are SGHRS and YFSETQ. V shed 0 bases and J 5 bases; nucleotides not matched to a gene: 8. The CDR3 runs 17 residues. CDR3 protein: CASSLVSLAGANNEQFF. CDR3 DNA sequence: TGCGCCAGCAGCTTGGTAAGCCTAGCGGGAGCGAACAATGAGCAGTTCTTC.

The chain has TRBV6-4 and TRBJ1-2; D remains ambiguous. The V end lost 6 bases, the J end lost 0 bases, and 17 bases lay between the germline ends. The CDR3 length is 16 residues. Looked up from germline, CDR1 is MRHNA and CDR2 is SNTAGT. CDR3 DNA sequence: TGTGCCAGCAGCCCTGGAGGGCTGGCCTCTAACTATGGCTACACCTTC. It codes for CASSPGGLASNYGYTF.

This chain connects TRBV5-5 to TRBJ1-2; 12 positions agree with TRBD1. The CDR3 is 13 residues long. With 7 bases clipped from V and 7 bases from J, the junction kept 5 bases outside the gene matches. Per the germline V gene, CDR1 is SGHKS and CDR2 is YYEKEE (reference sequence). The CDR3 spells CASVGQGAAGYTF. Written as DNA, the CDR3 is TGTGCCAGCGTGGGACAGGGGGCGGCTGGCTACACCTTC.

This rearrangement joins TRBV18 to TRBJ2-6; D unresolved. The germline CDR1 and CDR2 sequences are KGHSH and LQKENI. CDR3 length equals 15 residues. Trimming took 0 bases from V and 4 from J, leaving 7 bases between them. For the CDR3, the DNA is TGTGCCAGCTCACCACCGGAGAGGGGGGCCAACGTCCTGACTTTC. Encoded protein: CASSPPERGANVLTF. Supplemented by reference TRBV18 and TRBJ2-6, the full variable domain reads NAGVMQNPRHLVRRRGQEARLRCSPMKGHSHVYWYRQLPEEGLKFMVYLQKENIIDESGMPKERFSAEFPKEGPSILRIQQVVRGDSAAYFCASSPPERGANVLTFGAGSRLTVL.

A note on this clone: The sample has other DNA sequences that encode this CDR3 too. The chain uses TRBV7-2 and TRBJ2-5; D unresolved. V was shortened by 1 base and J by 1 base, with 7 bases between the two germline ends. This CDR3 comprises 14 residues. The germline gives CDR1 SGHTA, CDR2 FQGNSA. DNA of the CDR3: TGTGCCAGCAGCTTAGGTAGATTCCAAGAGACCCAGTACTTC. It specifies CASSLGRFQETQYF.

The J gene is TRBJ2-2, the V gene TRBV21-1; TRBD2, as called in the table, went unchecked against the DNA. TRBV21-1 counts as a pseudogene. This CDR3 region has 20 residues. The CDR3 protein is CASTKAEGTSGGQNTGELFF. The CDR3 nucleotides are TGTGCCAGCACCAAAGCAGAGGGGACTAGCGGGGGCCAGAACACCGGGGAGCTGTTTTTT.

The gene calls are TRBV28 and TRBJ2-3; 10 bases are a match to TRBD2. This CDR3 is 19 amino acids long. The junction had 12 bases not matched to a gene; V was cut back by 3 bases and J by 0 bases. Germline V gene sequence: CDR1 MDHEN, CDR2 SYDVKM. The CDR3 sequence: CASSFVPGLANPSTDTQYF. For the CDR3, the DNA is TGTGCCAGCAGTTTCGTGCCGGGACTAGCGAACCCTAGCACAGATACGCAGTATTTT.

J is TRBJ2-3 and V is TRBV5-1, with TRBD1 as a possible D gene (5 bases). The germline V gene has CDR1 SGHRS and CDR2 YFSETQ. Trimming removed 5 bases at V and 1 base at J, with 14 bases between. This CDR3 spans 15 amino acids. CDR3 region: CASRPQGMGTDTQYF. In nucleotides, the CDR3 is TGCGCCAGCAGACCGCAGGGTATGGGCACAGATACGCAGTATTTT.

The chain employs TRBV6-6 and TRBJ2-3; maybe TRBD1 (5 bases). Germline CDR1 is MNHNY and CDR2 is SVGAGI (reference sequence). V was shortened by 6 bases and J by 2 bases, with 15 bases between the two germline ends. There are 15 residues in the CDR3. In DNA, the CDR3 is TGTGCCAGCAGCGCTTCTCGACAGTTCACAGATACGCAGTATTTT. The encoded protein is CASSASRQFTDTQYF.

The V and J genes are TRBV6-1 and TRBJ1-5; weak D call: TRBD1 (5 bases). The germline gives CDR1 MNHNS, CDR2 SASEGT. The CDR3 length is 14 residues. Trimming shortened V by 5 bases and J by 9 bases, and 17 bases separated the two germline ends. CDR3: CASSSSDTVMPQHF. In nucleotides, the CDR3 is TGTGCCAGCAGTTCCTCGGACACGGTGATGCCCCAGCATTTT.

This clone was recorded only once. V usage is TRBV4-1 and J usage is TRBJ2-3, with 9 bases identical to TRBD1. The V gene's germline CDR1 is MGHRA and CDR2 YSYEKL. With 5 bases clipped from V and 4 bases from J, the junction kept 4 bases outside the gene matches. There are 14 residues in the CDR3. CDR3 in DNA: TGCGCCAGCAGCTCACAGGGGGCTGCAGATACGCAGTATTTT. Translating it yields CASSSQGAADTQYF.

This clone was counted between two and nine times. The chain is built from TRBV5-1 and TRBJ2-3; D gene uncertain. V lost 3 bases and J lost 0, with 20 bases in between. Looked up from germline, CDR1 is SGHRS and CDR2 is YFSETQ. The CDR3 has 18 amino acids. The CDR3 loop is CASSSPPGRPPSTDTQYF. The CDR3, as DNA: TGCGCCAGCAGCTCCCCTCCGGGCCGACCTCCTAGCACAGATACGCAGTATTTT.

V is TRBV6-1 and J is TRBJ2-2; 11 bases map to TRBD2. V was pared by 6 bases and J by 6 bases, with 6 bases of the junction left unmatched. Germline V gene data show CDR1 as MNHNS and CDR2 as SASEGT. There are 15 residues in the CDR3. DNA for the CDR3: TGTGCCAGCAGCGCAACTAGCGGGAGTTCCGGGGAGCTGTTTTTT. Encoded protein: CASSATSGSSGELFF.

The rearrangement links TRBV5-1 to TRBJ2-5, with TRBD2 identical over 8 bases. Losses at the gene ends were 0 bases for V and 2 bases for J; bases not matched to a gene: 6. CDR1 SGHRS and CDR2 YFSETQ come from the germline V gene. This CDR3 has 16 amino acids. In nucleotides, the CDR3 is TGCGCCAGCAGCTTGGCTCTAGCGGGCCAACAAGAGACCCAGTACTTC. Translating it yields CASSLALAGQQETQYF.

This chain uses TRBV19 with TRBJ1-5; 8 bases map to TRBD1. Germline V gene data show CDR1 as LNHDA and CDR2 as SQIVND (reference sequence). This CDR3 comprises 15 residues. The V and J ends lost 1 base and 5 bases, in that order; junction bases with no gene match: 4. The DNA for the CDR3 is TGTGCCAGTAGTATAGTACAGGGGGGCTATCAGCCCCAGCATTTT. Encoded protein: CASSIVQGGYQPQHF.

This clone has more than one count but fewer than ten. The chain has TRBV29-1 and TRBJ1-1; no clear D gene. CDR1 and CDR2 (germline): SQVTM, ANQGSEA. With 3 bases removed from V and 4 bases from J, the gap between germline ends came to 9 bases. The CDR3 is made up of 12 amino acids. CDR3 sequence: CSVDFGGTEAFF. The CDR3 coding sequence is TGCAGCGTTGACTTCGGAGGCACTGAAGCTTTCTTT.

V usage is TRBV11-1 and J usage is TRBJ2-6; TRBD1 or TRBD2 may be the D gene (5 bases each). This CDR3 has 15 residues. Trimming removed 5 bases from V and 2 bases from J, with 10 bases in between. Germline loops: CDR1 SGHAT, CDR2 FQDESV (reference sequence). The CDR3 sequence is CASSVGTPGANVLTF. CDR3 nucleotide sequence: TGTGCCAGCAGCGTCGGGACCCCTGGGGCCAACGTCCTGACTTTC.

The chain has TRBV28 and TRBJ1-2; 7 bases align to TRBD1. Germline trimming cut 7 bases from V and 7 bases from J; bases unmatched to any gene: 9. This CDR3 spans 13 amino acids. Germline CDR1 reads MDHEN; CDR2 reads SYDVKM. CDR3 DNA sequence: TGTGCCAGCACTTCAGGGACAGCAGCTGGCTACACCTTC. Translation gives CASTSGTAAGYTF.

The chain couples TRBV28 to TRBJ1-5; 7 positions match TRBD1. With V trimmed by 7 bases and J by 6 bases, 12 bases remained unmatched. The CDR3 sequence is 15 residues long. The V gene's germline CDR1 is MDHEN and CDR2 SYDVKM. The CDR3 DNA sequence: TGTGCCAGCACTACCACAGGGGAGGAGGCTCAGCCCCAGCATTTT. It codes for CASTTTGEEAQPQHF.